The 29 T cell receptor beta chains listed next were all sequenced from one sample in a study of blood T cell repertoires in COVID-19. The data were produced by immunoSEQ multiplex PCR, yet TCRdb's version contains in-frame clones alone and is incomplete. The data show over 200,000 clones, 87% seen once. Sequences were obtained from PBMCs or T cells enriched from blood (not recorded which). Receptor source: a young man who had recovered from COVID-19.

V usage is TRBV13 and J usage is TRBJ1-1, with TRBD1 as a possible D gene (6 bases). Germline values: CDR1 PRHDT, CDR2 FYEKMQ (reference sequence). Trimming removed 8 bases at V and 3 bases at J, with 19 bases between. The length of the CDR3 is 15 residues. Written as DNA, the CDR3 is TGTGCCAGCTCCCTGGGGGCCCCCGGGGACACTGAAGCTTTCTTT. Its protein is CASSLGAPGDTEAFF.

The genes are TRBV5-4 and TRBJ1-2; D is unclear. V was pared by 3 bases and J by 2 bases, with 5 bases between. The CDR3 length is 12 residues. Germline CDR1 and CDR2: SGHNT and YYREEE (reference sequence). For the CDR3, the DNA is TGTGCCAGCAGCTCTCCCAACTATGGCTACACCTTC. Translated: CASSSPNYGYTF.

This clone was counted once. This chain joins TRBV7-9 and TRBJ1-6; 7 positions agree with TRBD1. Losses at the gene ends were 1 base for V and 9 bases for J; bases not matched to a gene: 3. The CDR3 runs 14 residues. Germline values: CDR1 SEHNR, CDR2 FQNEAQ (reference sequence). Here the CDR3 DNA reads TGTGCCAGCAGCTTAGAGGGGGCCTTTTCACCCCTCCACTTT. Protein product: CASSLEGAFSPLHF.

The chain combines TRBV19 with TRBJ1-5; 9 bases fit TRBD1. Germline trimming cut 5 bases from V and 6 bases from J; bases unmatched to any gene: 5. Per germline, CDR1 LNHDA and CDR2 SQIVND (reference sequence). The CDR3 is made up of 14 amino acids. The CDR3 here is CASSHRGLGQPQHF. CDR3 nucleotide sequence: TGTGCCAGTAGTCACAGGGGGCTGGGTCAGCCCCAGCATTTT.

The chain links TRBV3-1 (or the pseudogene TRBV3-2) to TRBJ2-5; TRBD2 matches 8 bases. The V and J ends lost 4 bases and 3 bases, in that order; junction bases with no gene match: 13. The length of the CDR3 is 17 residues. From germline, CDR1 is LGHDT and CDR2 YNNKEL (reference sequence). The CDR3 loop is CASSPFLPGGGKETQYF. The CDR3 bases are TGTGCCAGCAGCCCGTTCCTCCCGGGGGGGGGTAAAGAGACCCAGTACTTC.

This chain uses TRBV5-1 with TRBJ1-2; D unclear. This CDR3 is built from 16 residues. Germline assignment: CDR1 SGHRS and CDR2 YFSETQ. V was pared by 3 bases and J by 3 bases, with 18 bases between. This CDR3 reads CASSSLRGGGYYGYTF. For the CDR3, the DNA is TGCGCCAGCAGCTCCTTGCGGGGAGGCGGCTACTATGGCTACACCTTC.

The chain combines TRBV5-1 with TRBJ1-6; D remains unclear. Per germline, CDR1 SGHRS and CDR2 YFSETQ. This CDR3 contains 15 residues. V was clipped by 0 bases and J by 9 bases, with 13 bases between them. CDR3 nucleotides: TGCGCCAGCAGCTTGGTGGCTGGGGAGGGTTCACCCCTCCACTTT. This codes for CASSLVAGEGSPLHF. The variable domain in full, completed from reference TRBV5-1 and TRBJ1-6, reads KAGVTQTPRYLIKTRGQQVTLSCSPISGHRSVSWYQQTPGQGLQFLFEYFSETQRNKGNFPGRFSGRQFSNSRSEMNVSTLELGDSALYLCASSLVAGEGSPLHFGNGTRLTVT.

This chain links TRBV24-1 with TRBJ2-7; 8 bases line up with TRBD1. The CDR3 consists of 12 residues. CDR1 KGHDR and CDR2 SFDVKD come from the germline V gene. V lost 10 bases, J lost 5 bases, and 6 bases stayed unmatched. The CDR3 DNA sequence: TGTGCCACTTCGGACAGGGCTCACGAGCAGTACTTC. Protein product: CATSDRAHEQYF.

The CDR3 nucleotides read TGTGCCAGCAGTTCCCTAACGCTGGCAGATACGCAGTATTTT. This encodes CASSSLTLADTQYF. The gene calls are TRBV28 and TRBJ2-3; D not resolved. Germline values: CDR1 MDHEN, CDR2 SYDVKM. This CDR3 is built from 14 residues. V was clipped by 4 bases and J by 4 bases, with 12 bases between them.

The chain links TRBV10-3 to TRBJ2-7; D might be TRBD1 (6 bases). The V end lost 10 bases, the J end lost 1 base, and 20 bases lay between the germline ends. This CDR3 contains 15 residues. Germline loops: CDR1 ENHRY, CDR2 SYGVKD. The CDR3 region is CATQVASGESYEQYF. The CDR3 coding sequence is TGTGCCACCCAGGTCGCCTCAGGGGAATCCTACGAGCAGTACTTC.

DNA of the CDR3: TGCGCCAGCAGCCCAGGCCCCTTACTCGGGACAGGACCCAATCAGCCCCAGCATTTT. As protein: CASSPGPLLGTGPNQPQHF. This chain connects TRBV4-1 to TRBJ1-5; 8 bases agree with TRBD1. V dropped 4 bases and J dropped 3; count of bases not matched to a gene: 17. The CDR3 length is 19 residues. The germline V gene encodes CDR1 MGHRA and CDR2 YSYEKL.

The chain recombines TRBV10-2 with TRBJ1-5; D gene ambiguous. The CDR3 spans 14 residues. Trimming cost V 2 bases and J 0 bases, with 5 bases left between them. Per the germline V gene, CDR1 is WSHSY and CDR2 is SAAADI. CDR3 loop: CASSENGSNQPQHF. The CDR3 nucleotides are TGCGCCAGCAGTGAGAACGGTAGCAATCAGCCCCAGCATTTT.

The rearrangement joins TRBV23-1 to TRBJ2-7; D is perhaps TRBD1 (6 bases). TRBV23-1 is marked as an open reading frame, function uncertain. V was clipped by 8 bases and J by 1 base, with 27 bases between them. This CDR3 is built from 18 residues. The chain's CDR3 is CASPRKSLEGTTSYEQYF. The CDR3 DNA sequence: TGCGCCAGCCCGAGAAAGTCGCTAGAGGGGACAACTTCCTACGAGCAGTACTTC.

The CDR3 region is CASSRMGGLAGSDTQYF. In nucleotides, the CDR3 is TGTGCCAGCAGCCGGATGGGGGGACTAGCGGGGAGTGATACGCAGTATTTT. This chain connects TRBV3-1 (or the pseudogene TRBV3-2) to TRBJ2-3, with 13 nucleotides matching TRBD2. The CDR3 totals 17 residues. Unmatched junction bases numbered 10, after V lost 4 bases and J lost 6 bases. Germline V gene data show CDR1 as LGHDT and CDR2 as YNNKEL (reference sequence).

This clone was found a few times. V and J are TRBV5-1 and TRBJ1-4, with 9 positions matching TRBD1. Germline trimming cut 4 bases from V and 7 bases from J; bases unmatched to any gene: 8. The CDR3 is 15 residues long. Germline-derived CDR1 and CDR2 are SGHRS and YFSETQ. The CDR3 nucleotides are TGCGCCAGCAGCGGGACAGGGACCAAGAGTGAAAAACTGTTTTTT. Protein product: CASSGTGTKSEKLFF.

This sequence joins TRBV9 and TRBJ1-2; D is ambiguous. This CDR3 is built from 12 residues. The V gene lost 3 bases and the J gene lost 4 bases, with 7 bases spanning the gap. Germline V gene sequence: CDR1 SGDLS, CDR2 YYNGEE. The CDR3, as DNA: TGTGCCAGCAGCGCGGGTGCCTATGGCTACACCTTC. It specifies CASSAGAYGYTF.

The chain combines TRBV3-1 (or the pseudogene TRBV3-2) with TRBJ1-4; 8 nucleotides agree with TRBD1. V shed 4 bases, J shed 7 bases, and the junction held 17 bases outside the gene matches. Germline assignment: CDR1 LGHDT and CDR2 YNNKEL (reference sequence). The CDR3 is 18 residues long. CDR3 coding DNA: TGTGCCAGCAGCCGAACCTCAGGGGGCTGGCGTATTGGTGAAAAACTGTTTTTT. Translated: CASSRTSGGWRIGEKLFF.

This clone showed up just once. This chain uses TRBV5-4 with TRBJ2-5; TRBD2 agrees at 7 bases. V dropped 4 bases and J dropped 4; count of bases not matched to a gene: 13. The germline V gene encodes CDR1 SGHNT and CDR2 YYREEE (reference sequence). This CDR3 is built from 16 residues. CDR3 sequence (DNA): TGTGCCAGCAGCGGGAAATCGGGAGCGGGAAGAGAGACCCAGTACTTC. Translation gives CASSGKSGAGRETQYF.

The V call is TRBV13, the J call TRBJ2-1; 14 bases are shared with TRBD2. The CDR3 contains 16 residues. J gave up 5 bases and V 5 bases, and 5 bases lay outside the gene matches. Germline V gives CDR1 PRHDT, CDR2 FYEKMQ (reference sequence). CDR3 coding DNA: TGTGCCAGCAGCACCCGGACTAGCGGGAGGAACAATGAGCAGTTCTTC. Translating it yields CASSTRTSGRNNEQFF.

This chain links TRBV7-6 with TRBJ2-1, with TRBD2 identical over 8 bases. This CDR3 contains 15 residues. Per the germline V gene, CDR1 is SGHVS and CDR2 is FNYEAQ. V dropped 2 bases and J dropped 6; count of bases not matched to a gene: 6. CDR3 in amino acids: CASSLLAGLINEQFF. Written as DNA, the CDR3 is TGTGCCAGCAGCTTACTAGCGGGCCTAATCAATGAGCAGTTCTTC.

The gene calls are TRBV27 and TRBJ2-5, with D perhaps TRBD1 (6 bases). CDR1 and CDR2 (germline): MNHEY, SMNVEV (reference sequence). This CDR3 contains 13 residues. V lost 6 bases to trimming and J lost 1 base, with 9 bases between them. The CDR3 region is CASSHRAQETQYF. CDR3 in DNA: TGTGCCAGCAGCCACAGGGCCCAAGAGACCCAGTACTTC.

The CDR3 region is CASSNPSGGVGETQYF. The CDR3 DNA sequence: TGTGCCAGCAGCAACCCGAGCGGGGGTGTTGGAGAGACCCAGTACTTC. This rearrangement joins TRBV11-3 to TRBJ2-5; 8 nucleotides agree with TRBD2. V trimming: 5 bases; J trimming: 4 bases; junction bases outside the gene matches: 12. Germline lookup yields CDR1 SGHNT and CDR2 YENEEA. CDR3 length: 16 amino acids.

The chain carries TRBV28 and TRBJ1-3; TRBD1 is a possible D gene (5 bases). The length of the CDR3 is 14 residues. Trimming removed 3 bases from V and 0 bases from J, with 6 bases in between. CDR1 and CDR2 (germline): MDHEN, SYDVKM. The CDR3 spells CASSFTGSGNTIYF. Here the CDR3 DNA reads TGTGCCAGCAGTTTTACAGGCTCTGGAAACACCATATATTTT.

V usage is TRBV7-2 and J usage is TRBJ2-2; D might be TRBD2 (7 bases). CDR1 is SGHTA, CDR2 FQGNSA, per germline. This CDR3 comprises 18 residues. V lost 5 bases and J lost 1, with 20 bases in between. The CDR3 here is CASSAWTDGGGNTGELFF. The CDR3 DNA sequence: TGTGCCAGCAGCGCCTGGACAGATGGCGGGGGGAACACCGGGGAGCTGTTTTTT.

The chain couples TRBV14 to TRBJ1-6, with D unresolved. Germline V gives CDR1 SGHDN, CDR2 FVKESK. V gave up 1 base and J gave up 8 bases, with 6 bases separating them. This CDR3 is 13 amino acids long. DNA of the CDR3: TGTGCCAGCAGCCAAGCACTCGATTCACCCCTCCACTTT. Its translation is CASSQALDSPLHF. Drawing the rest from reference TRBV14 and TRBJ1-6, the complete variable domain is EAGVTQFPSHSVIEKGQTVTLRCDPISGHDNLYWYRRVMGKEIKFLLHFVKESKQDESGMPNNRFLAERTGGTYSTLKVQPAELEDSGVYFCASSQALDSPLHFGNGTRLTVT.

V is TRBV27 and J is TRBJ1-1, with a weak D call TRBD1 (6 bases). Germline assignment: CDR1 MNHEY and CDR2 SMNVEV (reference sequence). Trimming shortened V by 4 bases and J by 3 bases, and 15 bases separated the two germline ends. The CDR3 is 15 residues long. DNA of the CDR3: TGTGCCAGCAGTTCCTACCGGGACACCTACACTGAAGCTTTCTTT. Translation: CASSSYRDTYTEAFF.

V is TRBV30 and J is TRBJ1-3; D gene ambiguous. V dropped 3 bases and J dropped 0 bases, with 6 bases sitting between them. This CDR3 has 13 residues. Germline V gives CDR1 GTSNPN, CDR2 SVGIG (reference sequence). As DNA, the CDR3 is TGTGCCTGGAGAAGACACTCTGGAAACACCATATATTTT. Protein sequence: CAWRRHSGNTIYF.

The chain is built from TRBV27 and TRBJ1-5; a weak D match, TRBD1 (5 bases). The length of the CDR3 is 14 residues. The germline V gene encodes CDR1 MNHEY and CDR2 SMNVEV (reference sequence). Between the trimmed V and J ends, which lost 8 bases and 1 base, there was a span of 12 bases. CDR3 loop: CASRKGLSNQPQHF. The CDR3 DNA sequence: TGTGCCAGCCGTAAGGGGCTAAGCAATCAGCCCCAGCATTTT.

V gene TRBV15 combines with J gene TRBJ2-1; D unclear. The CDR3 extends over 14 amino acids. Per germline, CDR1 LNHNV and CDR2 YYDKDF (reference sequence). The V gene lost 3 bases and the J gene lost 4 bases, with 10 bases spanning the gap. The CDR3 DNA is TGTGCCACCAGCAGGTGGGTGGAGTACAATGAGCAGTTCTTC. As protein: CATSRWVEYNEQFF.